This entry is about one TCR beta chain. What it binds is unknown. This specimen comes from a study of PD-1 blockade in classical Hodgkin lymphoma. Looking at the study overall: Intravenous nivolumab at 3 mg/kg was given to patients every 2 weeks.

Each and every patient relapsed after autologous stem cell transplantation, and patients got differing brentuximab vedotin exposure. Relapsed/refractory classical Hodgkin lymphoma patients had complete, partial or progressive responses. TCRdb's table, derived via immunoSEQ multiplex PCR, lists solely in-frame clones and lacks some. The sample records 46,000 or so clones, over 70% being singletons. Trimming removed 2 bases at V and 2 bases at J, with 6 bases between. The CDR3 runs to 13 residues. From germline, CDR1 is MNHNS and CDR2 SASEGT. Findings of the study overall: Individuals initiating nivolumab under 1 year after ASCT were excluded. Baseline TCR diversity was reportedly lower in newly diagnosed patients than in healthy donors. It was reported as lower still in relapsed/refractory patients.

The sample in question was peripheral blood mononuclear cells (PBMCs), obtained before the second cycle of nivolumab. V usage is TRBV6-1 and J usage is TRBJ1-2; D gene uncertain. This clonotype was sampled from a human donor with classical Hodgkin lymphoma. The CDR3: CASSERRNYGYTF. Written as DNA, the CDR3 is TGTGCCAGCAGTGAAAGAAGAAACTATGGCTACACCTTC.